This T cell receptor beta chain was obtained from a study of shared clonotypes between healthy human individuals. Caucasian adults residing in Nashville, Tennessee made up all the donors. This CDR3 comprises 15 residues. The V end was cut by 4 bases, the J end by 4 bases, with 14 bases between. Germline V lookup: CDR1 KGHSY, CDR2 FQNENV. Several immunoSEQ plates held equal portions of the genomic DNA taken from each subset. Measured with immunoSEQ multiplex PCR; TCRdb has only the in-frame clones, and not every one. There are over 400,000 clones in the sample; around 80% occur only once, and about 12% lies in the top ten.

The V and J genes are TRBV16 and TRBJ1-5; D is ambiguous. The clonotype comes from a middle-aged woman in good health. Some clones in this sample may be carry-over from other donors' samples. The sample taken for sequencing was PBMCs. This CDR3 reads CASSPPRNGNQPQHF. DNA of the CDR3: TGTGCCAGCAGCCCCCCCAGGAATGGGAATCAGCCCCAGCATTTT.